These T cell receptor beta chains were read from a single sample in a study of blood T cell repertoires in COVID-19. The repertoire was sequenced with immunoSEQ multiplex PCR; TCRdb's copy has only in-frame clones and lacks some. The sample shows some 270,000 clones, 80% to 90% of them seen only once. Source material: PBMCs or T cells enriched from blood (not recorded which). These receptors came from a woman in her 30s who had recovered from COVID-19. Each CDR3 is given with its conserved first and last residue. D genes are given only for firm matches. Some rows mark clone size as missing; the rest say once, few, many or name a class of expanded clone.

v_call	d_call	clone_size	j_call	cdr3_aa	cdr3_nt
TRBV27	TRBD2	NA	TRBJ2-7	CASSKTSGGSYEQYF	TGTGCCAGCAGTAAGACTAGCGGGGGGTCCTACGAGCAGTACTTC
TRBV5-1	NA	once	TRBJ2-1	CASNSGAYNEQFF	TGCGCCAGCAACAGCGGTGCCTACAATGAGCAGTTCTTC
TRBV19	NA	few	TRBJ1-5	CASSTDRNQPQHF	TGTGCCAGTAGTACGGACAGAAATCAGCCCCAGCATTTT
TRBV2	NA	once	TRBJ1-5	CASSEALRGTTNQPQHF	TGTGCCAGCAGTGAAGCGCTCAGGGGCACTACCAATCAGCCCCAGCATTTT
TRBV28	TRBD2	NA	TRBJ2-7	CASSLVTSGSYEQYF	TGTGCCAGCAGTTTGGTGACTAGCGGCTCCTACGAGCAGTACTTC
TRBV29-1	NA	once	TRBJ2-7	CSVARETYEQYF	TGCAGCGTTGCGAGGGAAACCTACGAGCAGTACTTC
TRBV7-9	NA	once	TRBJ1-4	CASSLAQAKLFF	TGTGCCAGCAGCTTAGCGCAAGCGAAACTGTTTTTT
TRBV7-9	TRBD1	NA	TRBJ2-1	CASSTRTGTGVFRGGYNEQFF	TGTGCCAGCAGCACAAGAACCGGGACAGGGGTCTTTAGAGGGGGCTACAATGAGCAGTTCTTC
TRBV4-2	TRBD2	many	TRBJ2-7	CASSQGLASSYEQYF	TGTGCCAGCAGCCAAGGACTAGCGAGCTCCTACGAGCAGTACTTC
TRBV5-1	TRBD2	NA	TRBJ2-3	CASSLYLAGVRDTQYF	TGCGCCAGCAGCTTGTACTTGGCGGGGGTCCGAGATACGCAGTATTTT
TRBV19	NA	NA	TRBJ2-3	CASSPKGTDTQYF	TGTGCCAGTAGTCCTAAGGGGACAGATACGCAGTATTTT
TRBV9	NA	NA	TRBJ2-7	CASSAGGQYF	TGTGCCAGCAGCGCCGGAGGGCAGTACTTC
TRBV2	TRBD1	NA	TRBJ2-1	CASSEAPGQVLNEQFF	TGTGCCAGCAGTGAAGCCCCGGGACAGGTTCTCAATGAGCAGTTCTTC
TRBV5-1	TRBD2	NA	TRBJ2-2	CASTLIAGGNTGELFF	TGCGCCAGCACCCTCATAGCGGGGGGTAACACCGGGGAGCTGTTTTTT
TRBV4-1	TRBD1	once	TRBJ1-1	CASSLGQANTEAFF	TGCGCCAGCAGCCTGGGACAGGCGAACACTGAAGCTTTCTTT
TRBV19	NA	NA	TRBJ2-1	CASRGAGYNEQFF	TGTGCCAGTAGGGGGGCAGGCTACAATGAGCAGTTCTTC